This T cell receptor beta chain emerged from a study of shared clonotypes between healthy human individuals. Study-wide context: CD4 naive and CD4 memory each took three plates per donor, while CD8 naive took two and CD8 memory one.

A note on this clone: The target antigen is unknown.

Findings of the study overall: Incomplete sequencing of sorted subsets was indicated by rarefaction despite large depth. Clonotypes shared by all four sorted-subset donors had higher generation probabilities than non-shared clonotypes.

The investigators split CD4+ cells into a CD45RA+ naive subset and a CD45RA-negative memory subset. Measured with immunoSEQ multiplex PCR; TCRdb has only the in-frame clones, and not every one. The sample records some 2,500,000 clones, about 90% being singletons. The CDR3 has 16 amino acids. Looked up from germline, CDR1 is MNHNY and CDR2 is SVGAGI (reference sequence). Losses at the gene ends were 2 bases for V and 6 bases for J; bases not matched to a gene: 6. This clonotype originated in a man between 18 and 35 years old in good health. Some clones in this sample may be carry-over from other donors' samples. This chain uses TRBV6-6 with TRBJ2-2; 10 bases are a match to TRBD2. Sequencing was done on a sample of naive CD4+ T cells from PBMCs. Subset: CD45RA+ positively selected. CDR3 coding DNA: TGTGCCAGCAGTTACCTAGCGGGAGAGCGCGCCGGGGAGCTGTTTTTT. Its translation: CASSYLAGERAGELFF.